Reported below is one T cell receptor beta chain. The CDR3 is made up of 14 amino acids. The V gene lost 3 bases and the J gene lost 4 bases, with 10 bases spanning the gap. The data are from a study of regulatory T cells in long-lasting Graves disease. Assembly of TCR beta libraries relied on iRepertoire HTBI primers together with Arm-PCR of CDR3 regions. TCRdb fed the multiplex PCR reads into MiXCR, producing one record per CDR3 protein. Here the sample spans about 660,000 distinct CDR3 sequences, 25% to 35% being singletons. Noted time point: persistent/refractory GD, antithyroid drugs over 5 years with positive TRAb. Scientists built the TCR library using RNA that was extracted from PBMCs.

The rearrangement links TRBV12-3 or TRBV12-4 to TRBJ1-5; D not certain. The sample in question was peripheral blood mononuclear cells (PBMCs), obtained when the disease was refractory, from a patient treated with antithyroid drugs. The clonotype comes from a female donor with Graves disease. In DNA form, the CDR3 reads TGTGCCAGCAGTTTTGCCCGGAATAATCAGCCCCAGCATTTT. It is translated as CASSFARNNQPQHF.